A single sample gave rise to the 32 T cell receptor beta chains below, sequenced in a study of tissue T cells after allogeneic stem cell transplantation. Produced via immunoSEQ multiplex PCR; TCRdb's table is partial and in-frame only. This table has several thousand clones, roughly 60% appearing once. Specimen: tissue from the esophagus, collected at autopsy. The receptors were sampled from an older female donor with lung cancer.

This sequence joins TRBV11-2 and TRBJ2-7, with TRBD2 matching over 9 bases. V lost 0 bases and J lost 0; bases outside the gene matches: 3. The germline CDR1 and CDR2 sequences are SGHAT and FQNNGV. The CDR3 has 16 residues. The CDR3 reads CASSLEASGDSYEQYF. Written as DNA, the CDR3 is TGTGCCAGCAGCTTAGAGGCTAGCGGGGACTCCTACGAGCAGTACTTC.

CDR3 nucleotide sequence: TGTGCCAGCAGCTTGTGGGGGGGGGATTCACCCCTCCACTTT. As protein: CASSLWGGDSPLHF. V is TRBV5-4 and J is TRBJ1-6, with a weak D call TRBD1 (5 bases). Germline V gene lookup returns CDR1 SGHNT and CDR2 YYREEE (reference sequence). This CDR3 comprises 14 residues. V gave up 1 base and J gave up 8 bases, with 10 bases separating them.

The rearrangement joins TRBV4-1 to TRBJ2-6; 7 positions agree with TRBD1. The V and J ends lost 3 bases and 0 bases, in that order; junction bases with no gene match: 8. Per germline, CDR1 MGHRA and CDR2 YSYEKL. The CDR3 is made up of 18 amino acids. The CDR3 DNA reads TGCGCCAGCAGCCACCGGACAGGCGGAACCTCTGGGGCCAACGTCCTGACTTTC. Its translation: CASSHRTGGTSGANVLTF.

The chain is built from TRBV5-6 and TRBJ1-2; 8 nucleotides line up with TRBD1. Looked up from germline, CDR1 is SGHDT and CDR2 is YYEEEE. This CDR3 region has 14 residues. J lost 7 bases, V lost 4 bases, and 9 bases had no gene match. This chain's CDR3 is CASSLRTGRGGYTF. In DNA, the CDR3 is TGTGCCAGCAGCCTGAGGACAGGGCGGGGTGGCTACACCTTC.

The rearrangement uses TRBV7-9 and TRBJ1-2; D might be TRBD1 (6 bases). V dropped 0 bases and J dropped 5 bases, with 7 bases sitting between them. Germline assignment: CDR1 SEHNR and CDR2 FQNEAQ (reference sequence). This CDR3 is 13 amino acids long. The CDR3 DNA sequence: TGTGCCAGCAGCTTAGCTACAGGGTATGGCTACACCTTC. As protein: CASSLATGYGYTF.

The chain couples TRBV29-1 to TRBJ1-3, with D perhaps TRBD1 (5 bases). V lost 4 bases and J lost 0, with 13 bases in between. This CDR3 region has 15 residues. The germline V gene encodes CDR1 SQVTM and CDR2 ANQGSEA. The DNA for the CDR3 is TGCAGCGTTGCCGTCACAGGCTTCTCTGGAAACACCATATATTTT. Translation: CSVAVTGFSGNTIYF.

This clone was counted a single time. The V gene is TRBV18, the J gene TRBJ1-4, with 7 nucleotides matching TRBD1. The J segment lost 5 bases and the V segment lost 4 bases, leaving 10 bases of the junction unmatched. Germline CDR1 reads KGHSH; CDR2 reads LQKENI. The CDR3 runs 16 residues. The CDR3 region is CASSLMAGTDNEKLFF. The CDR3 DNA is TGTGCCAGCTCACTAATGGCCGGGACAGACAATGAAAAACTGTTTTTT.

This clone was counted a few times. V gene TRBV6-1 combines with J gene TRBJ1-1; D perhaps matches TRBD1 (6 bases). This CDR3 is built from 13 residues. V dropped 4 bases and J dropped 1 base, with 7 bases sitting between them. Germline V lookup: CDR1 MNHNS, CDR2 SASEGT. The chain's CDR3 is CASSARGNTEAFF. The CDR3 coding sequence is TGTGCCAGCAGTGCCAGGGGGAACACTGAAGCTTTCTTT.

CDR3 sequence reads: CASSYGLGTATGELFF. The CDR3 region has the DNA TGTGCCAGCAGCTACGGACTAGGAACGGCCACCGGGGAGCTGTTTTTT. This chain links TRBV7-8 with TRBJ2-2, with 7 bases fitting TRBD2. Germline V lookup: CDR1 SGHVS, CDR2 FQNEAQ. J was trimmed by 4 bases and V by 4 bases; bases with no gene match: 9. The CDR3 has 16 residues. Filled out from reference TRBV7-8 and TRBJ2-2, the complete variable domain reads GAGVSQSPRYKVAKRGQDVALRCDPISGHVSLFWYQQALGQGPEFLTYFQNEAQLDKSGLPSDRFFAERPEGSVSTLKIQRTQQEDSAVYLCASSYGLGTATGELFFGEGSRLTVL.

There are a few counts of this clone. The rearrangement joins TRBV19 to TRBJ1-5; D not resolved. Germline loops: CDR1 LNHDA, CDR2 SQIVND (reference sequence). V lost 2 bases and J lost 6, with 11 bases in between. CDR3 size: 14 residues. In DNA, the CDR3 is TGTGCCAGTAGTATACTGGCATCCACTCAGCCCCAGCATTTT. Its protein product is CASSILASTQPQHF.

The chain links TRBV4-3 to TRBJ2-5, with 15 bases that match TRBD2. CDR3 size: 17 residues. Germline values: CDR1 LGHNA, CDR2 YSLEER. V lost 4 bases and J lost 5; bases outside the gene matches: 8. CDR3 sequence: CASSLGLAGGLTETQYF. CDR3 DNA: TGCGCCAGCAGCCTCGGACTAGCGGGGGGGCTAACCGAGACCCAGTACTTC.

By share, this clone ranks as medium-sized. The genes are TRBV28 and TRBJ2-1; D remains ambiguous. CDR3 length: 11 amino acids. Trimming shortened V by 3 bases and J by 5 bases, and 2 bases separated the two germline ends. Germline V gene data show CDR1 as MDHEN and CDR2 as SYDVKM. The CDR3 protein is CASSFHNEQFF. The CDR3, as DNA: TGTGCCAGCAGTTTCCACAATGAGCAGTTCTTC.

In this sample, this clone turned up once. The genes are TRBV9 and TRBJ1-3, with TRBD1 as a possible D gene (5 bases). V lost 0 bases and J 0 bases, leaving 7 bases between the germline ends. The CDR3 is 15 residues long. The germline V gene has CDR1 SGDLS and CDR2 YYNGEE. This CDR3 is CASSVGGHSGNTIYF. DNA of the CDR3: TGTGCCAGCAGCGTAGGGGGCCACTCTGGAAACACCATATATTTT.

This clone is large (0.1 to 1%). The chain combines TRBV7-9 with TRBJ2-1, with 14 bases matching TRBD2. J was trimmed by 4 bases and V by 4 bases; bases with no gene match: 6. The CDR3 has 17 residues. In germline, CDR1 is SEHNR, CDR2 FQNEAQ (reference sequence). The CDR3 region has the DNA TGTGCCAGCAGCTCTAGAAGACTAGCGGGAGGGTACAATGAGCAGTTCTTC. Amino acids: CASSSRRLAGGYNEQFF.

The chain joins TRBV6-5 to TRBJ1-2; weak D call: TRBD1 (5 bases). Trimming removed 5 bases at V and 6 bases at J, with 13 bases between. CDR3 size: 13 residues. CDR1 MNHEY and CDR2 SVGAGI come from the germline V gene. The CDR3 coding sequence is TGTGCCAGCAGTAACCAGGGTTCTGATGGCTACACCTTC. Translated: CASSNQGSDGYTF.

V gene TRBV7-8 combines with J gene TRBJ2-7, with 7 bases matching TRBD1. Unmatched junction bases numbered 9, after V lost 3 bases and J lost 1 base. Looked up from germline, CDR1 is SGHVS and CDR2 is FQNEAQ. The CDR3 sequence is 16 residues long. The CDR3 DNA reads TGTGCCAGCAGCTTGAGAGGGACAGCCCAATCCTACGAGCAGTACTTC. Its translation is CASSLRGTAQSYEQYF.

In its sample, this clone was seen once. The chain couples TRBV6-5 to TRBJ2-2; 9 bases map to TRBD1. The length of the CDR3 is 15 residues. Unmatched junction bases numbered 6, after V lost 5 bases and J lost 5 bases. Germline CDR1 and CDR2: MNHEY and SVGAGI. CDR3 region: CASSPTGGGTGELFF. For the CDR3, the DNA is TGTGCCAGCAGTCCGACAGGGGGTGGGACCGGGGAGCTGTTTTTT.

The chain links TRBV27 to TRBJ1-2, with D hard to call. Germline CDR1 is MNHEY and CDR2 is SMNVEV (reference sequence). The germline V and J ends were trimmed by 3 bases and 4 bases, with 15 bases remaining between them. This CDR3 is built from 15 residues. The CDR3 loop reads CASSFVEPYRYGYTF. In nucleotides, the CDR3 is TGTGCCAGCAGTTTTGTGGAGCCCTACCGCTATGGCTACACCTTC.

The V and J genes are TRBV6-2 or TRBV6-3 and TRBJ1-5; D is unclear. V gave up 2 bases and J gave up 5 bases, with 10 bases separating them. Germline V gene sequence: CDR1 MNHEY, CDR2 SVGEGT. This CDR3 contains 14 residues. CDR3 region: CASSYTGFYQPQHF. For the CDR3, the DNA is TGTGCCAGCAGTTACACCGGGTTCTATCAGCCCCAGCATTTT.

CDR3 sequence: CAWSQGATDTQYF. CDR3 in DNA: TGTGCCTGGAGTCAGGGGGCCACAGATACGCAGTATTTT. The rearrangement links TRBV30 to TRBJ2-3, with TRBD1 matching 8 bases. CDR3 length: 13 amino acids. Germline CDR1 is GTSNPN and CDR2 is SVGIG (reference sequence). With V trimmed by 2 bases and J by 2 bases, 0 bases remained unmatched.

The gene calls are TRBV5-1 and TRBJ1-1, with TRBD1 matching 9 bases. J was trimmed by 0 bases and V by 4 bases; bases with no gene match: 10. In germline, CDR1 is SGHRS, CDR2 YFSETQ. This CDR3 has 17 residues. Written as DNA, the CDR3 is TGCGCCAGCAGCCCTGCGGGGACAGGGAAAGTGAACACTGAAGCTTTCTTT. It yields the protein CASSPAGTGKVNTEAFF.

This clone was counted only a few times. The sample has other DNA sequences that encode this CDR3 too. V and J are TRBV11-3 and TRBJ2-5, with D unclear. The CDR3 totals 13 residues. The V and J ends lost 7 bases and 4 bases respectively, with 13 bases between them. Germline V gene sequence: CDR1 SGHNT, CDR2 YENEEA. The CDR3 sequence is CASKDVMGETQYF. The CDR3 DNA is TGTGCCAGCAAAGACGTTATGGGAGAGACCCAGTACTTC.

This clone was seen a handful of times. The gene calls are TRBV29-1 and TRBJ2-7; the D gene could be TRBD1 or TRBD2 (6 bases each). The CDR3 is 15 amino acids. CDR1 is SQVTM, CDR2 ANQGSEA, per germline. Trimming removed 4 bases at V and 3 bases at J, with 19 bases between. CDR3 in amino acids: CSVVAGWGANYEQYF. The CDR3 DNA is TGCAGCGTTGTCGCTGGTTGGGGGGCGAACTACGAGCAGTACTTC.

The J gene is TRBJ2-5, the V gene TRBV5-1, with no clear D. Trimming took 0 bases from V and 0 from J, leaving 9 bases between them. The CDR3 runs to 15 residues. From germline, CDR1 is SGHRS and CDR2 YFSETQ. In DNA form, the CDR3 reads TGCGCCAGCAGCTTGGTGTTCCCGTACCAAGAGACCCAGTACTTC. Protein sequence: CASSLVFPYQETQYF.

CDR3 residues: CASSLNREQYF. Here the CDR3 DNA reads TGTGCCAGCAGTTTGAATCGGGAGCAGTACTTC. The rearrangement uses TRBV27 and TRBJ2-7; no clear D. From germline, CDR1 is MNHEY and CDR2 SMNVEV (reference sequence). The CDR3 totals 11 residues. Between the trimmed V and J ends, which lost 3 bases and 7 bases, there was a span of 7 bases.

The CDR3 reads CAWNRGYEQYF. As DNA, the CDR3 is TGTGCCTGGAACAGGGGCTACGAGCAGTACTTC. This sequence joins TRBV30 and TRBJ2-7; TRBD1 matches at 7 bases. The CDR3 has 11 residues. Germline lookup yields CDR1 GTSNPN and CDR2 SVGIG (reference sequence). The ends lost 4 bases at V and 3 bases at J; junction bases unmatched: 0.

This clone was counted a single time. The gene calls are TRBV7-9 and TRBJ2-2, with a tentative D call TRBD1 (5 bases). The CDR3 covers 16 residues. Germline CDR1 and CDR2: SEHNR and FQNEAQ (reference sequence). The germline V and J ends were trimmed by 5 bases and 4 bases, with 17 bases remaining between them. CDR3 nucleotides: TGTGCCAGCAGCCCGAGTTGGGGCTATCGCACCGGGGAGCTGTTTTTT. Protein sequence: CASSPSWGYRTGELFF.

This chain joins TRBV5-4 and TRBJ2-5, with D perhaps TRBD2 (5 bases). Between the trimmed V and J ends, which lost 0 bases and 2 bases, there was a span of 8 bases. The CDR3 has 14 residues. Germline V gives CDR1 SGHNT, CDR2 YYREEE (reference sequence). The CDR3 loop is CASSLAGVQETQYF. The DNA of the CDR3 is TGTGCCAGCAGCTTGGCCGGGGTGCAAGAGACCCAGTACTTC.

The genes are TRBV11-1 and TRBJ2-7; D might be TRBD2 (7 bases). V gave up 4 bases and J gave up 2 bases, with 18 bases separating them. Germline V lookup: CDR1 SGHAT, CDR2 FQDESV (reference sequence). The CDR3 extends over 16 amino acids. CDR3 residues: CASSSSVRGGPYEQYF. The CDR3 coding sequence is TGTGCCAGCAGCTCCTCTGTTCGCGGGGGCCCCTACGAGCAGTACTTC.

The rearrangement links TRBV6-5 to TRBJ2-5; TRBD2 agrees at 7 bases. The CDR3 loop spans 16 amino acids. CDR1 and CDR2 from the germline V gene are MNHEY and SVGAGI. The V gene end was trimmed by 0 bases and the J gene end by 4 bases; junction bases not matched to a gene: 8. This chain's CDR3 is CASSYSGGSFGETQYF. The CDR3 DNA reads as TGTGCCAGCAGTTACTCAGGCGGGAGCTTCGGAGAGACCCAGTACTTC.

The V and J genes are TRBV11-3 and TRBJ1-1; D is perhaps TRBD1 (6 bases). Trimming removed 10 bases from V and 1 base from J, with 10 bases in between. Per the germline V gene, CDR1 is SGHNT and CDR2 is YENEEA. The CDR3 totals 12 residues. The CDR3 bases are TGTGCCACAAGACAGGAGAACACTGAAGCTTTCTTT. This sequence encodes CATRQENTEAFF.

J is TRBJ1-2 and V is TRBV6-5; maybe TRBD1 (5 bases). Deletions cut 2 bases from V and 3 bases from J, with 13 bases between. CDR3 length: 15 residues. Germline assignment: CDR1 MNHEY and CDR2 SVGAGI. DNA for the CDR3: TGTGCCAGCAGTTACCGTAGGCAGGGATACTATGGCTACACCTTC. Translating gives CASSYRRQGYYGYTF.